This T cell receptor (beta chain) was retrieved from a study of cytomegalovirus exposure and HLA in healthy donors. It was with 60 Vbeta and 13 Jbeta primers that the PCR ran. Here immunoSEQ multiplex PCR was the method, and the copy in TCRdb shows in-frame clones only, minus some. The table includes fewer than 70,000 clones, about four fifths detected once. The specimen sequenced was PBMCs. The sequence was collected from a man aged 35 to 55 in good health and CMV-seronegative.

The DNA of the CDR3 is TGCAGCGTTCGGAGGCCCGTGATCGCTGAAGCTTTCTTT. This sequence encodes CSVRRPVIAEAFF. This chain uses TRBV29-1 with TRBJ1-1; D not certain. The V gene lost 5 bases and the J gene lost 6 bases, with 16 bases spanning the gap. This CDR3 comprises 13 residues. The germline CDR1 and CDR2 sequences are SQVTM and ANQGSEA.